Following are 10 T cell receptor beta chains from one sample sequenced in a study of blood T cell repertoires in COVID-19. Using immunoSEQ multiplex PCR, the repertoire was profiled, and TCRdb retains in-frame clones only, with some absent. The table includes approximately 200,000 clones, 87% detected once. Sequencing was performed on PBMCs or T cells enriched from blood (not recorded which). The receptors originated from a man aged 30 to 39 who had recovered from COVID-19.

This chain connects TRBV3-1 (or the pseudogene TRBV3-2) to TRBJ1-6; a weak D match, TRBD1 (5 bases). The CDR3 is 15 amino acids. The V and J ends lost 1 base and 5 bases respectively, with 9 bases between them. Germline CDR1 and CDR2: LGHDT and YNNKEL (reference sequence). The CDR3 nucleotides read TGTGCCAGCAGCCAAGGGGCAGGGAATAATTCACCCCTCCACTTT. This sequence encodes CASSQGAGNNSPLHF.

This clone was recorded once. V is TRBV24-1 and J is TRBJ2-4, with 9 bases that match TRBD2. Trimming at V came to 7 bases and at J to 9 bases, leaving 15 bases not matched to a gene. Germline CDR1 KGHDR, CDR2 SFDVKD. CDR3 length: 16 amino acids. CDR3 DNA: TGTGCCACCAGCGCGTCCGAGGCGGGAGGGGGGGGCATTCAGTACTTC. This gives the protein CATSASEAGGGGIQYF.

V usage is TRBV28 and J usage is TRBJ1-1; 9 bases agree with TRBD1. CDR1 and CDR2 (germline): MDHEN, SYDVKM. This CDR3 is built from 13 residues. Trimming took 8 bases from V and 11 from J; bases not matched to a gene: 12. The CDR3 loop reads CASRQGQGFYAFF. DNA of the CDR3: TGTGCCAGCCGCCAGGGACAGGGTTTTTATGCTTTCTTT.

The V gene is TRBV30, the J gene TRBJ1-2, with D perhaps TRBD1 (5 bases). Looked up from germline, CDR1 is GTSNPN and CDR2 is SVGIG (reference sequence). Trimming took 1 base from V and 6 from J, leaving 12 bases between them. CDR3 size: 13 residues. The CDR3 here is CAWSAGRQNGYTF. DNA for the CDR3: TGTGCCTGGAGTGCAGGGCGTCAGAATGGCTACACCTTC.

The gene calls are TRBV10-3 and TRBJ2-2; perhaps TRBD2 as D (5 bases). V was pared by 2 bases and J by 1 base, with 8 bases between. Per germline, CDR1 ENHRY and CDR2 SYGVKD. The CDR3 runs to 15 residues. The CDR3 DNA reads as TGTGCCATCAGTGAGGAGGGTTGGAACACCGGGGAGCTGTTTTTT. It is translated as CAISEEGWNTGELFF.

V usage is TRBV28 and J usage is TRBJ1-2, with TRBD1 identical over 8 bases. Germline CDR1 and CDR2: MDHEN and SYDVKM. This CDR3 has 15 amino acids. The V segment lost 6 bases and the J segment 8 bases; nucleotides outside the gene matches: 14. CDR3 nucleotides: TGTGCCAGCAGCCCTACCGGGACAGGCTTGTGGGGCTACACCTTC. It codes for CASSPTGTGLWGYTF.

The chain couples TRBV28 to TRBJ2-7; D gene ambiguous. V was clipped by 3 bases and J by 3 bases, with 18 bases between them. The CDR3 length is 16 residues. In germline, CDR1 is MDHEN, CDR2 SYDVKM. The CDR3 spells CASSFFSITKHYEQYF. CDR3 in DNA: TGTGCCAGCAGTTTCTTTTCCATCACCAAACACTACGAGCAGTACTTC.

The rearrangement uses TRBV10-2 and TRBJ1-2; 7 bases align to TRBD1. The CDR3 is made up of 15 amino acids. After removal of 0 bases from V and 6 bases from J, the junction contained 7 bases not matched to a gene. The germline gives CDR1 WSHSY, CDR2 SAAADI. The CDR3 region is CASSESEQGSDGYTF. For the CDR3, the DNA is TGCGCCAGCAGTGAGTCGGAACAGGGGTCGGATGGCTACACCTTC.

This clone showed up just a few times. This chain connects TRBV28 to TRBJ1-5; 9 nucleotides agree with TRBD1. CDR3 length equals 16 residues. J gave up 13 bases and V 5 bases, and 18 bases lay outside the gene matches. Germline assignment: CDR1 MDHEN and CDR2 SYDVKM. CDR3 protein: CASSPRKAGTGYGQHF. CDR3 bases: TGTGCCAGCAGTCCCCGTAAAGCCGGGACAGGGTACGGGCAGCATTTT.

The rearrangement uses TRBV30 and TRBJ1-1; 7 bases fit TRBD1. CDR1 is GTSNPN and CDR2 is SVGIG in the germline V gene (reference sequence). This CDR3 is built from 13 residues. Losses at the gene ends were 4 bases for V and 9 bases for J; bases not matched to a gene: 11. In DNA form, the CDR3 reads TGTGCCTGGACTTTTTGGGACAGCGAAAAAGCTTTCTTT. It is translated as CAWTFWDSEKAFF.